This section outlines one T cell receptor beta chain sequence together with its context. Its antigen is unknown. These data are taken from a study of OX40 agonist ivuxolimab in advanced cancers. Study as a whole: Participants averaged approximately 65 years of age (range about 23 to 80) and were around 85% male.

Germline V gene lookup returns CDR1 MNHEY and CDR2 SMNVEV (reference sequence). Trimming stripped 1 base from V and 1 base from J, with 7 bases between. CDR3 size: 14 residues. Notes on the study in general: At 0.1 to 3.0 mg/kg, clonal expansion of CD4+ and CD8+ blood T cells had occurred by week 6. Partial responders at 0.1-3.0 mg/kg had among the lowest clonal expansion.

Using immunoSEQ multiplex PCR, the repertoire was profiled, and TCRdb retains in-frame clones only, with some absent. Here the sample spans about 24,000 clones, about 80% being singletons. The chain has TRBV27 and TRBJ1-1; D is ambiguous. The receptor was isolated from an adult with an advanced solid tumor such as melanoma, head and neck, liver or kidney cancer. Sample: CD4+ or CD8+ T cells sorted from blood, taken in a trial of the OX40 agonist ivuxolimab. The CDR3 DNA reads as TGTGCCAGCAGTTTATTAATAGGGAACACTGAAGCTTTCTTT. This sequence encodes CASSLLIGNTEAFF.